Below, one TCR beta chain is given with its context. Per the authors' pipeline: By means of reference gene primer amplification, nucleated cell counts were estimated. Only in-frame clones appear in the TCRdb table, and some are missing; sequencing was by immunoSEQ multiplex PCR. V, J and clone size reflect that table, while D and trimming were determined from the DNA. The sample has about 380,000 clones, around nine tenths seen once; the top ten hold approximately 1.2%. These data belong to a study of blood T cell repertoires in COVID-19. The V gene's germline CDR1 is SGHTA and CDR2 FQGTGA. This CDR3 is built from 14 residues. V was shortened by 2 bases and J by 5 bases, with 13 bases between the two germline ends.

The origin of this receptor is a young woman who had recovered from COVID-19. The chain joins TRBV7-3 to TRBJ2-7; D perhaps matches TRBD1 (5 bases). Sequenced input: PBMCs or T cells enriched from blood (not recorded which). The CDR3 is CASSLSGYEDEQYF. CDR3 bases: TGTGCCAGCAGCTTATCAGGGTATGAGGACGAGCAGTACTTC. Full variable domain (missing parts from reference TRBV7-3 and TRBJ2-7): GAGVSQTPSNKVTEKGKYVELRCDPISGHTALYWYRQSLGQGPEFLIYFQGTGAADDSGLPNDRFFAVRPEGSVSTLKIQRTERGDSAVYLCASSLSGYEDEQYFGPGTRLTVT.